Sequencing of this TCR beta chain was carried out in a study of CD8+CD57+ T cells in acquired aplastic anemia. Study as a whole: Sorted CD4+ and CD8+ cells gave a mean 3.2 ug DNA, range 0.2 to 27.4 ug.

Profiling that covered TCR beta VDJ and CDR3 relied on genomic DNA as its template. TCRdb re-derived calls from the reads in MiXCR, one entry per CDR3 protein. The table shows fewer than 150,000 distinct CDR3 sequences, with 40% to 60% occurring only once. The CDR3 extends over 15 amino acids. Germline assignment: CDR1 MNHEY and CDR2 SMNVEV (reference sequence). With 5 bases clipped from V and 6 bases from J, the junction kept 10 bases outside the gene matches. This clonotype was recorded at least ten times. Its cognate antigen is unknown. General study points: The same twenty-nine CD8+ CDR3 sequences occurred in patients and in controls.

This chain links TRBV27 with TRBJ2-1; TRBD1 matches at 7 bases. The sequence derives from a human donor in good health, serving as a control. Material: sorted CD4+, CD8+, or CD8+CD57+ T cells (not recorded which) from PBMCs. CDR3 in amino acids: CASSPDRVLGNEQFF. The CDR3 DNA follows: TGTGCCAGCAGTCCTGACAGGGTGCTTGGCAATGAGCAGTTCTTC.